Sequencing of this T cell receptor beta chain was carried out in a study of T cells in severe cutaneous drug reactions. Germline assignment: CDR1 MDHEN and CDR2 SYDVKM. This CDR3 is built from 14 residues. TCR subtype-specific primers in iRepertoire multiplex PCR prepared libraries for bulk and single-cell sequencing. TCRdb reprocessed the multiplex PCR reads, with one entry per CDR3 protein and no DNA. The sample is made up of 5,000 to 7,500 distinct CDR3 sequences, and the top ten hold around 32% of it. Sequenced patients had Stevens-Johnson syndrome or toxic epidermal necrolysis caused by carbamazepine.

The origin of this receptor is a human donor with toxic epidermal necrolysis, a severe cutaneous drug reaction. The rearrangement joins TRBV28 to TRBJ2-1; TCRdb names TRBD1, which stays unverified in the absence of DNA. Sequencing used cells from a skin blister. CDR3 region: CASTPSGGRNEQFF. The variable domain in full, with the rest retrieved from reference TRBV28 and TRBJ2-1, is DVKVTQSSRYLVKRTGEKVFLECVQDMDHENMFWYRQDPGLGLRLIYFSYDVKMKEKGDIPEGYSVSREKKERFSLILESASTNQTSMYLCASTPSGGRNEQFFGPGTRLTVL.